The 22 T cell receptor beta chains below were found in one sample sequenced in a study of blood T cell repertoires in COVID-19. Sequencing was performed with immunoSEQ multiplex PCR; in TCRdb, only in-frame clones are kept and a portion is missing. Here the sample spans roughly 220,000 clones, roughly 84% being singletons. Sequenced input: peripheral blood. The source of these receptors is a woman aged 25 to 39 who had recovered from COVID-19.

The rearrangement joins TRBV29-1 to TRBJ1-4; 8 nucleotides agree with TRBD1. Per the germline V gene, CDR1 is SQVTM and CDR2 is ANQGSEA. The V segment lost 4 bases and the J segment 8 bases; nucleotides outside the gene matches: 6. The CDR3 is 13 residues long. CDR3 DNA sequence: TGCAGCGTTGGTGCCAGGGGGCAGGAAAAACTGTTTTTT. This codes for CSVGARGQEKLFF.

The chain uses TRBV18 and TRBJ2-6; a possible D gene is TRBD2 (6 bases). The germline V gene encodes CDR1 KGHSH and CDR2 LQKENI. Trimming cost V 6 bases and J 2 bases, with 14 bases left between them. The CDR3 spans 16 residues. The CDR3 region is CASSLGGRAGANVLTF. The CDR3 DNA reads TGTGCCAGCTCCCTCGGGGGTAGGGCTGGGGCCAACGTCCTGACTTTC.

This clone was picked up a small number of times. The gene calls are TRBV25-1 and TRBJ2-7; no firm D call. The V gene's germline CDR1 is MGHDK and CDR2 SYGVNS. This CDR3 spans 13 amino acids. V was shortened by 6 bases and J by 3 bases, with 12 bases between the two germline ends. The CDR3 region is CASSLDDRYEQYF. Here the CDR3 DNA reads TGTGCCAGCAGCCTAGACGATCGCTACGAGCAGTACTTC.

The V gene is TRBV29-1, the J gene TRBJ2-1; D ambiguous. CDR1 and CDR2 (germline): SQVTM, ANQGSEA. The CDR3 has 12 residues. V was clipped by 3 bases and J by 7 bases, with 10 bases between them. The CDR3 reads CSVDYQANEQFF. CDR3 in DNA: TGCAGCGTTGATTATCAAGCTAATGAGCAGTTCTTC.

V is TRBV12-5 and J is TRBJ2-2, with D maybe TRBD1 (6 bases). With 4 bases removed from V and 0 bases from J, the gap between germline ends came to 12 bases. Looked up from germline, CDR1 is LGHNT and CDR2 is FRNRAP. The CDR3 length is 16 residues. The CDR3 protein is CASGYHRVANTGELFF. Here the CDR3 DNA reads TGTGCTAGTGGTTATCACAGGGTCGCGAACACCGGGGAGCTGTTTTTT.

The CDR3 DNA follows: TGTGCCAGTAGGGAGTCGGTAGGCAATCAGCCCCAGCATTTT. This sequence encodes CASRESVGNQPQHF. The rearrangement joins TRBV19 to TRBJ1-5; D is uncertain. CDR1 LNHDA and CDR2 SQIVND come from the germline V gene (reference sequence). Trimming removed 6 bases from V and 2 bases from J, with 11 bases in between. CDR3 length: 14 residues.

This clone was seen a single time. CDR3 amino acids: CATRDSYNEQFF. CDR3 in DNA: TGTGCCACCAGGGACAGCTACAATGAGCAGTTCTTC. J is TRBJ2-1 and V is TRBV24-1, with a possible D match to TRBD1 (6 bases). V lost 7 bases, J lost 3 bases, and 6 bases lay in between. CDR1 is KGHDR and CDR2 is SFDVKD in the germline V gene. This CDR3 has 12 residues.

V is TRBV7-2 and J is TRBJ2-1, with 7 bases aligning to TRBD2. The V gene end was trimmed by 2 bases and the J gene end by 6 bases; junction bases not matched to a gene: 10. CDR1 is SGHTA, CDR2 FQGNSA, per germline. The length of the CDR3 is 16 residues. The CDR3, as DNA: TGTGCCAGCAGCTTATTCTTGCGGGAGTTGGCCAATGAGCAGTTCTTC. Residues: CASSLFLRELANEQFF.

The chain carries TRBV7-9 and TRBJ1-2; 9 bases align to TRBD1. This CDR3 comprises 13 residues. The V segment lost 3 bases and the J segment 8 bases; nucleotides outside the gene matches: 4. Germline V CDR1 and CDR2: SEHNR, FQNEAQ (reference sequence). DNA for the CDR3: TGTGCCAGCAGCTTTGGGACAGGGCAGGGCTACACCTTC. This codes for CASSFGTGQGYTF.

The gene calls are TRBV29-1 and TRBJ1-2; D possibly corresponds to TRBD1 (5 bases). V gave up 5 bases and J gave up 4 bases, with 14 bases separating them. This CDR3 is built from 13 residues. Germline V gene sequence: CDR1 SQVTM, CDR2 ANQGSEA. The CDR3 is CSVPALQGYGYTF. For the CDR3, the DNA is TGCAGCGTTCCGGCCCTCCAGGGCTATGGCTACACCTTC.

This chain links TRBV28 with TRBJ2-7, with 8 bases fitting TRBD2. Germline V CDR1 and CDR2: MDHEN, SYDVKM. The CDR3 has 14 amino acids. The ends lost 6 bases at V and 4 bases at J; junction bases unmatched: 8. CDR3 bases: TGTGCCAGCAGGCCCCGGGGGGGTGGGTACGAGCAGTACTTC. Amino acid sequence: CASRPRGGGYEQYF.

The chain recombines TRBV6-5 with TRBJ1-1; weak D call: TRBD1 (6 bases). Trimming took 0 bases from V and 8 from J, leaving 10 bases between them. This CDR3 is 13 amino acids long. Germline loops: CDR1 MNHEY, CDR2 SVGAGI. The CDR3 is CASSYSQGNEAFF. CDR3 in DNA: TGTGCCAGCAGTTACTCGCAGGGGAACGAAGCTTTCTTT.

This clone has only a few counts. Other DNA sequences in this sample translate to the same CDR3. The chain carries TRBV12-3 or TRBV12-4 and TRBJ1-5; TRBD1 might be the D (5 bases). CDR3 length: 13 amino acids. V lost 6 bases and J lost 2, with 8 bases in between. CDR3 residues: CASSQGGNQPQHF. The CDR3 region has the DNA TGTGCCAGCAGCCAAGGGGGCAATCAGCCCCAGCATTTT.

CDR3 sequence: CASSPTGSNTEAFF. The CDR3 bases are TGTGCCAGCAGTCCGACAGGCTCGAACACTGAAGCTTTCTTT. J is TRBJ1-1 and V is TRBV25-1, with D tentatively TRBD1 (6 bases). Trimming stripped 5 bases from V and 1 base from J, with 11 bases between. Germline V gene data show CDR1 as MGHDK and CDR2 as SYGVNS. This CDR3 has 14 amino acids.

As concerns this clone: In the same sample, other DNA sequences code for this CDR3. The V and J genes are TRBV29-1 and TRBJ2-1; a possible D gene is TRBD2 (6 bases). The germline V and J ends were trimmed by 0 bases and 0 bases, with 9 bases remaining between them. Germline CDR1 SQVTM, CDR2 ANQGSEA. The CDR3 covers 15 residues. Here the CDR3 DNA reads TGCAGCGTTGAAGAGAGGAGGGTCTCCTACAATGAGCAGTTCTTC. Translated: CSVEERRVSYNEQFF.

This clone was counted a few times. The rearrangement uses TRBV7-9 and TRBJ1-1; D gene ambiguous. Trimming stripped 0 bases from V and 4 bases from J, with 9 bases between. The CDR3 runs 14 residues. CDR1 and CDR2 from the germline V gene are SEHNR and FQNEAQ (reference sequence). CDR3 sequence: CASSLAMVATEAFF. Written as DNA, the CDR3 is TGTGCCAGCAGCTTAGCGATGGTAGCCACTGAAGCTTTCTTT.

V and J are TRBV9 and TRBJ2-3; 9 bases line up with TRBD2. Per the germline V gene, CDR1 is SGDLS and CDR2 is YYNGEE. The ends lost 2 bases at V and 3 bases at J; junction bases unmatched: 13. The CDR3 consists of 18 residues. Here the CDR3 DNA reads TGTGCCAGCAGCGTCCTCCATGGTAGCGGGAGACCTACAGATACGCAGTATTTT. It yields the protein CASSVLHGSGRPTDTQYF.

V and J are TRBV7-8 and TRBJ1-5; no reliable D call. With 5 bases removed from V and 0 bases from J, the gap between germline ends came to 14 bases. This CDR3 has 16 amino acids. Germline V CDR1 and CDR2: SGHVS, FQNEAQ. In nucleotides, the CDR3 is TGTGCCAGCAGCCCCCTATTAAGCAATAGCAATCAGCCCCAGCATTTT. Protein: CASSPLLSNSNQPQHF.

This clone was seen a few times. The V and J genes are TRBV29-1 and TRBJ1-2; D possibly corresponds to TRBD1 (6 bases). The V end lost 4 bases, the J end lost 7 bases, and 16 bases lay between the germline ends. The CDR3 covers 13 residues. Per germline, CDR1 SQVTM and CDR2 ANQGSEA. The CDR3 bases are TGCAGCGTTGCCCGGACAGAAAGGCTTGGCTACACCTTC. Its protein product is CSVARTERLGYTF. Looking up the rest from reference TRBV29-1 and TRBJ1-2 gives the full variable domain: SAVISQKPSRDICQRGTSLTIQCQVDSQVTMMFWYRQQPGQSLTLIATANQGSEATYESGFVIDKFPISRPNLTFSTLTVSNMSPEDSSIYLCSVARTERLGYTFGSGTRLTVV.

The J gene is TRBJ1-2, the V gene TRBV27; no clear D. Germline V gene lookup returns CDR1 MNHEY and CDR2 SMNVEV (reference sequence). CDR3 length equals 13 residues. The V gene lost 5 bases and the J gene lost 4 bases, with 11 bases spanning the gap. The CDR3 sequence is CASSPSAAYGYTF. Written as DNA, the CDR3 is TGTGCCAGCAGTCCCAGCGCGGCCTATGGCTACACCTTC.

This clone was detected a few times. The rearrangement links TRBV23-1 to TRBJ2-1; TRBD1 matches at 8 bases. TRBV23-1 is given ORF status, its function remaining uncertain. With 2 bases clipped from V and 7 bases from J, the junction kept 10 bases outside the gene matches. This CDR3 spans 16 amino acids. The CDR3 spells CASSQTQGAWGNEQFF. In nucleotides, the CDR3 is TGCGCCAGCAGTCAAACCCAGGGGGCATGGGGGAATGAGCAGTTCTTC.

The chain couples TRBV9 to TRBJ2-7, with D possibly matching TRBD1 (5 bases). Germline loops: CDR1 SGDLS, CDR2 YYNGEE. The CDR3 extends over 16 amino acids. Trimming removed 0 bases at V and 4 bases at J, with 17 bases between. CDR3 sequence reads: CASSVGSSGIPYEQYF. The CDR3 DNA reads TGTGCCAGCAGCGTAGGTTCTTCAGGGATTCCTTACGAGCAGTACTTC.